This T cell receptor beta chain appears in the sequencing data of a study of cytomegalovirus exposure and HLA in healthy donors. The V gene's germline CDR1 is MRHNA and CDR2 SNTAGT. Germline trimming cut 11 bases from V and 0 bases from J; bases unmatched to any gene: 10. This CDR3 is built from 14 residues. Although they were nominally healthy when sampled, donors likely had unrecorded immune exposures. PCR amplification relied on 60 Vbeta primers (plus 13 Jbeta primers). TCRdb's copy holds only in-frame clones and misses some; the assay was immunoSEQ multiplex PCR. The sample's table shows some 110,000 clones.

The chain carries TRBV6-4 and TRBJ2-7; 7 bases match TRBD2. The specimen was PBMCs. The sequence was collected from a man aged 40-55 years in good health and CMV-seropositive. CDR3 protein: CAFHGLADSYEQYF. The CDR3 DNA reads as TGTGCCTTCCACGGGCTAGCGGACTCCTACGAGCAGTACTTC.